This T cell receptor beta chain is from a study of blood T cell repertoires in COVID-19. Study background: Acute and convalescent COVID-19 specimens originated in the United States, Italy and Spain. T cells, B-cell-depleted T cells, or PBMCs supplied cDNA or gDNA.

Germline-derived CDR1 and CDR2 are LGHDT and YNNKEL (reference sequence). The ends were cut back, 1 base at V and 10 bases at J, with 15 bases in the middle. There are 14 residues in the CDR3. Original processing methods: Reference gene primer amplification yielded estimated nucleated cell counts. Method: immunoSEQ multiplex PCR; TCRdb's copy keeps in-frame clones and lacks some. V, J and clone size are those of that table, while D and trimming were read from the DNA. The profile shows around 93,000 clones, about 87% of them singletons. The rearrangement links TRBV3-1 (or the pseudogene TRBV3-2) to TRBJ2-3; a weak D match, TRBD2 (7 bases). The specimen sequenced was peripheral blood. This TCR came from a human donor in a cohort sampled during active COVID-19. The CDR3 nucleotides read TGTGCCAGCAGCCAAGGACTGTGGGGGGGCCCGCAGTATTTT. Protein: CASSQGLWGGPQYF.